The 30 T cell receptor beta chains given below trace back to one sample, sequenced in a study of shared clonotypes between healthy human individuals. The repertoire was sequenced with immunoSEQ multiplex PCR; TCRdb's copy has only in-frame clones and lacks some. The table records about 660,000 clones, around two thirds of them present only once. Sequencing input: memory CD4+ T cells sorted from blood. The subset is: CD45RA-negative fraction. Receptors were obtained from a woman aged 25 to 39 in good health.

The genes are TRBV5-4 and TRBJ2-1; 9 nucleotides agree with TRBD2. CDR3 length equals 15 residues. The germline CDR1 and CDR2 sequences are SGHNT and YYREEE (reference sequence). V lost 3 bases, J lost 4 bases, and 5 bases stayed unmatched. CDR3 in amino acids: CASSSGLAKYNEQFF. The CDR3 bases are TGTGCCAGCAGCTCAGGACTAGCGAAATACAATGAGCAGTTCTTC.

V and J are TRBV6-1 and TRBJ2-2; D is unclear. This CDR3 comprises 14 residues. V lost 6 bases to trimming and J lost 0 bases, with 8 bases between them. CDR1 and CDR2 (germline): MNHNS, SASEGT. CDR3 in amino acids: CASRRLANTGELFF. As DNA, the CDR3 is TGTGCCAGCAGGCGGCTAGCGAACACCGGGGAGCTGTTTTTT.

This chain joins TRBV28 and TRBJ1-2; D uncertain. The germline gives CDR1 MDHEN, CDR2 SYDVKM. This CDR3 is built from 13 residues. V lost 6 bases, J lost 1 base, and 9 bases lay in between. In nucleotides, the CDR3 is TGTGCCAGCAGACTCCCTGATAACTATGGCTACACCTTC. This sequence encodes CASRLPDNYGYTF.

The J gene is TRBJ2-1, the V gene TRBV7-3, with D perhaps TRBD1 or TRBD2 (5 bases each). The CDR3 covers 14 residues. From germline, CDR1 is SGHTA and CDR2 FQGTGA. Trimming pared 6 bases from V and 4 bases from J, leaving 13 bases between. This chain's CDR3 is CASSSGTQYNEQFF. DNA of the CDR3: TGTGCCAGCAGTTCCGGGACCCAATACAATGAGCAGTTCTTC.

The V and J genes are TRBV5-1 and TRBJ2-2; 8 bases line up with TRBD1. Per the germline V gene, CDR1 is SGHRS and CDR2 is YFSETQ. The V segment lost 0 bases and the J segment 6 bases; nucleotides outside the gene matches: 4. The CDR3 has 15 amino acids. The CDR3 bases are TGCGCCAGCAGCTTGGATGGACAGGGCGCCGGGGAGCTGTTTTTT. Protein: CASSLDGQGAGELFF.

This clone has a single count. This rearrangement joins TRBV5-1 to TRBJ1-1; TRBD1 matches 11 bases. Germline V gene lookup returns CDR1 SGHRS and CDR2 YFSETQ. The V gene end was trimmed by 2 bases and the J gene end by 1 base; junction bases not matched to a gene: 1. The CDR3 loop spans 15 amino acids. The CDR3 is CASSFGTGGNTEAFF. Here the CDR3 DNA reads TGCGCCAGCAGCTTTGGGACAGGGGGGAACACTGAAGCTTTCTTT.

This chain uses TRBV5-6 with TRBJ1-3; no definite D call. Germline V gene sequence: CDR1 SGHDT, CDR2 YYEEEE. Deletions cut 4 bases from V and 0 bases from J, with 23 bases between. The CDR3 contains 19 residues. In DNA form, the CDR3 reads TGTGCCAGCAGCCCAGGCTGGCCAGCATTCTCCTACTCTGGAAACACCATATATTTT. Translation: CASSPGWPAFSYSGNTIYF.

On this clone: A much larger clone differs from this one at a single base, so this may be a read error. The sample has other DNA sequences that encode this CDR3 too. The chain is built from TRBV28 and TRBJ1-5; TRBD1 aligns across 8 bases. The CDR3 covers 12 residues. The germline gives CDR1 MDHEN, CDR2 SYDVKM. Unmatched junction bases numbered 1, after V lost 6 bases and J lost 6 bases. CDR3 nucleotides: TGTGCCAGCAGGACAGGGGCTCAGCCCCAGCATTTT. Amino acid sequence: CASRTGAQPQHF.

This rearrangement joins TRBV7-9 to TRBJ2-3; 7 bases match TRBD1. In germline, CDR1 is SEHNR, CDR2 FQNEAQ (reference sequence). After removal of 8 bases from V and 2 bases from J, the junction contained 13 bases not matched to a gene. The CDR3 consists of 16 residues. Here the CDR3 DNA reads TGTGCCAGCGGCACGGGACAGAGCCTGGACACAGATACGCAGTATTTT. As protein: CASGTGQSLDTDTQYF. The full variable domain, in which reference TRBV7-9 and TRBJ2-3 provide the parts outside the CDR3, is DTGVSQNPRHKITKRGQNVTFRCDPISEHNRLYWYRQTLGQGPEFLTYFQNEAQLEKSRLLSDRFSAERPKGSFSTLEIQRTEQGDSAMYLCASGTGQSLDTDTQYFGPGTRLTVL.

V is TRBV5-1 and J is TRBJ2-7; a weak D match, TRBD1 (6 bases). This CDR3 has 15 residues. Trimming shortened V by 3 bases and J by 6 bases, and 19 bases separated the two germline ends. Germline V CDR1 and CDR2: SGHRS, YFSETQ. The CDR3 sequence: CASSWETGTKLEQYF. CDR3 sequence (DNA): TGCGCCAGCAGCTGGGAGACAGGAACTAAACTCGAGCAGTACTTC.

This chain joins TRBV28 and TRBJ2-2, with D possibly called TRBD1 or TRBD2 (5 bases each). CDR1 and CDR2 from the germline V gene are MDHEN and SYDVKM. The V and J ends lost 3 bases and 13 bases respectively, with 9 bases between them. This CDR3 has 11 residues. The CDR3 spells CASSFGARLFF. In DNA, the CDR3 is TGTGCCAGCAGTTTCGGGGCGAGGCTGTTTTTT.

This clone was seen a handful of times. The genes are TRBV6-5 and TRBJ1-5, with D hard to call. The V and J ends lost 4 bases and 4 bases respectively, with 11 bases between them. CDR1 MNHEY and CDR2 SVGAGI come from the germline V gene. This CDR3 spans 14 amino acids. The chain's CDR3 is CASSSGRRNQPQHF. The DNA for the CDR3 is TGTGCCAGCAGTTCCGGACGGAGGAATCAGCCCCAGCATTTT.

The rearrangement uses TRBV7-6 and TRBJ2-3; tentative D call: TRBD1 (5 bases). The CDR3 has 13 residues. Between the trimmed V and J ends, which lost 5 bases and 3 bases, there was a span of 9 bases. Germline V CDR1 and CDR2: SGHVS, FNYEAQ. CDR3: CASSPGRTDTQYF. CDR3 sequence (DNA): TGTGCCAGCAGCCCAGGGCGAACAGATACGCAGTATTTT.

As regards this clone: One end of the junction is discordant with germline, which a read error may explain. V is TRBV5-5 and J is TRBJ2-1; D is unresolved. This CDR3 spans 14 amino acids. Germline CDR1 SGHKS, CDR2 YYEKEE (reference sequence). The CDR3 DNA is TGTGCCAGCACCCCATTCGGCTCCTCCAATGAGCAGTTCTTC. As protein: CASTPFGSSNEQFF.

The rearrangement uses TRBV29-1 and TRBJ1-2; D unclear. Trimming shortened V by 2 bases and J by 0 bases, and 4 bases separated the two germline ends. Germline V gene data show CDR1 as SQVTM and CDR2 as ANQGSEA. This CDR3 has 12 residues. The CDR3, as DNA: TGCAGCGTTGAAAGCCCTAACTATGGCTACACCTTC. Amino acid sequence: CSVESPNYGYTF.

The chain is built from TRBV27 and TRBJ2-7; D might be TRBD1 (6 bases). Trimming stripped 6 bases from V and 6 bases from J, with 15 bases between. The CDR3 consists of 13 residues. The germline gives CDR1 MNHEY, CDR2 SMNVEV (reference sequence). The chain's CDR3 is CASSLKQGLEQYF. For the CDR3, the DNA is TGTGCCAGCAGCCTAAAACAGGGTCTCGAGCAGTACTTC.

The chain recombines TRBV7-5 with TRBJ2-7; TRBD2, the D gene given by the table, was not confirmed from the DNA. TRBV7-5 is designated a pseudogene. CDR3 length: 17 amino acids. DNA for the CDR3: TGTGTCAGAAGCAACAGGGTTGGGGCGGGAGGTTCCTACGAGCAGTACTTC. This gives the protein CVRSNRVGAGGSYEQYF.

The genes are TRBV28 and TRBJ1-1; D unclear. The V end lost 4 bases, the J end lost 8 bases, and 14 bases lay between the germline ends. CDR1 MDHEN and CDR2 SYDVKM come from the germline V gene. The CDR3 sequence is 13 residues long. CDR3 protein: CASSSSRKPEAFF. Written as DNA, the CDR3 is TGTGCCAGCAGTTCTTCACGAAAGCCAGAAGCTTTCTTT.

The genes are TRBV27 and TRBJ1-2; a weak D match, TRBD1 (5 bases). There are 16 residues in the CDR3. Germline CDR1 MNHEY, CDR2 SMNVEV (reference sequence). V dropped 0 bases and J dropped 0 bases, with 11 bases sitting between them. As DNA, the CDR3 is TGTGCCAGCAGTTTATCGTTTCGGGGGGCTAACTATGGCTACACCTTC. Residues: CASSLSFRGANYGYTF.

This clone was counted once. J is TRBJ1-6 and V is TRBV19; 7 bases are a match to TRBD1. V was pared by 8 bases and J by 2 bases, with 6 bases of the junction left unmatched. This CDR3 has 15 amino acids. Looked up from germline, CDR1 is LNHDA and CDR2 is SQIVND (reference sequence). Written as DNA, the CDR3 is TGTGCCAGTGCCACAGGGGTTGCCTATAATTCACCCCTCCACTTT. It specifies CASATGVAYNSPLHF.

V usage is TRBV15 and J usage is TRBJ2-3; TRBD1 agrees at 7 bases. Per the germline V gene, CDR1 is LNHNV and CDR2 is YYDKDF (reference sequence). The CDR3 is 16 residues long. The V and J ends lost 2 bases and 3 bases, in that order; junction bases with no gene match: 8. This CDR3 reads CATSRPDRASTDTQYF. CDR3 coding DNA: TGTGCCACCAGCAGACCAGACAGGGCCTCGACAGATACGCAGTATTTT.

The rearrangement links TRBV2 to TRBJ1-5; D gene unclear. This CDR3 is built from 14 residues. The germline V gene has CDR1 SNHLY and CDR2 FYNNEI. Trimming removed 3 bases from V and 7 bases from J, with 13 bases in between. The CDR3 coding sequence is TGTGCCAGCAGTGAGTTAAGGGTGAGGCAGCCCCAGCATTTT. This codes for CASSELRVRQPQHF.

This clone was counted between two and nine times. This same CDR3 is encoded by further DNA sequences in the sample. J is TRBJ2-1 and V is TRBV11-3; 9 bases agree with TRBD2. CDR1 is SGHNT and CDR2 is YENEEA in the germline V gene. V was clipped by 5 bases and J by 3 bases; unmatched bases: 2. There are 14 residues in the CDR3. The CDR3 region has the DNA TGTGCCAGCAGCCCAGCGGGAGGCTACAATGAGCAGTTCTTC. It codes for CASSPAGGYNEQFF.

This chain uses TRBV6-5 with TRBJ2-1; either TRBD1 or TRBD2 may fit D (5 bases each). The CDR3 runs 15 residues. Trimming cost V 4 bases and J 1 base, with 11 bases left between them. The germline V gene encodes CDR1 MNHEY and CDR2 SVGAGI. Here the CDR3 reads CASSLSGPSYNEQFF. CDR3 bases: TGTGCCAGCAGTTTATCGGGGCCATCCTACAATGAGCAGTTCTTC.

CDR3 bases: TGTGCCATCAGTGATGACAGGGTGCTTACAGATACGCAGTATTTT. It is translated as CAISDDRVLTDTQYF. V usage is TRBV10-3 and J usage is TRBJ2-3; TRBD1 agrees at 7 bases. Germline CDR1 ENHRY, CDR2 SYGVKD. V was pared by 3 bases and J by 3 bases, with 6 bases of the junction left unmatched. The CDR3 contains 15 residues.

The chain has TRBV2 and TRBJ2-1; TRBD2 aligns across 12 bases. Germline-derived CDR1 and CDR2 are SNHLY and FYNNEI. V shed 8 bases, J shed 4 bases, and the junction held 3 bases outside the gene matches. This CDR3 contains 14 residues. The CDR3 DNA reads TGTGCCAGCCGAACTAGCGGGAGGTACAATGAGCAGTTCTTC. Its translation: CASRTSGRYNEQFF.

This chain links TRBV7-8 with TRBJ1-5; TRBD1 matches 11 bases. The CDR3 has 18 residues. Germline V gene lookup returns CDR1 SGHVS and CDR2 FQNEAQ. V shed 2 bases and J 5 bases; nucleotides not matched to a gene: 11. CDR3 loop: CASSLRLLRDRGDQPQHF. The CDR3 bases are TGTGCCAGCAGCTTACGGTTGCTCCGGGACAGGGGGGATCAGCCCCAGCATTTT. Using reference TRBV7-8 and TRBJ1-5 for the parts outside the CDR3, the full variable domain is GAGVSQSPRYKVAKRGQDVALRCDPISGHVSLFWYQQALGQGPEFLTYFQNEAQLDKSGLPSDRFFAERPEGSVSTLKIQRTQQEDSAVYLCASSLRLLRDRGDQPQHFGDGTRLSIL.

V and J are TRBV14 and TRBJ2-2; 9 nucleotides line up with TRBD1. This CDR3 has 17 residues. From germline, CDR1 is SGHDN and CDR2 FVKESK. The junction had 9 bases not matched to a gene; V was cut back by 3 bases and J by 4 bases. CDR3 residues: CASSQFRTGAFTGELFF. CDR3 DNA sequence: TGTGCCAGCAGCCAGTTCCGGACAGGGGCTTTCACCGGGGAGCTGTTTTTT.

The chain recombines TRBV28 with TRBJ2-5, with D possibly matching TRBD2 (5 bases). This CDR3 region has 16 residues. Germline V lookup: CDR1 MDHEN, CDR2 SYDVKM. The V end was cut by 3 bases, the J end by 0 bases, with 14 bases between. The CDR3 sequence is CASSFSQAANQETQYF. The CDR3 DNA sequence: TGTGCCAGCAGTTTCAGCCAAGCGGCCAACCAAGAGACCCAGTACTTC. Filled out from reference TRBV28 and TRBJ2-5, the complete variable domain reads DVKVTQSSRYLVKRTGEKVFLECVQDMDHENMFWYRQDPGLGLRLIYFSYDVKMKEKGDIPEGYSVSREKKERFSLILESASTNQTSMYLCASSFSQAANQETQYFGPGTRLLVL.

This chain uses TRBV7-9 with TRBJ2-7; 15 bases match TRBD2. Germline values: CDR1 SEHNR, CDR2 FQNEAQ (reference sequence). The CDR3 length is 16 residues. J was trimmed by 2 bases and V by 6 bases; bases with no gene match: 5. CDR3 coding DNA: TGTGCCAGCAGGGGGACTAGCGGGAGGACAACCTACGAGCAGTACTTC. The encoded protein is CASRGTSGRTTYEQYF.